This TCR beta chain came from a study of OX40 agonist ivuxolimab in advanced cancers. Findings and caveats of the study: Researchers report that CD8+ T cells had, on average, more expanded clones than CD4+. Some patients who did not respond also had low normalized T-cell clonal expansion.

Here immunoSEQ multiplex PCR was the method, and the copy in TCRdb shows in-frame clones only, minus some. The data show 95,000 to 150,000 clones, with over 85% seen just once and approximately 0.15% held by the top ten. This clone has just one count. Its matching antigen is unknown. CDR3 length equals 14 residues. The V gene's germline CDR1 is MDHEN and CDR2 SYDVKM. V was pared by 5 bases and J by 4 bases, with 4 bases of the junction left unmatched. V usage is TRBV28 and J usage is TRBJ1-1, with TRBD1 matching 10 bases. The sample was CD4+ or CD8+ T cells sorted from blood, taken in a trial of the OX40 agonist ivuxolimab. The sequence came from an adult with an advanced solid tumor such as melanoma, head and neck, liver or kidney cancer. The CDR3 spells CASSPWTGGTEAFF. CDR3 bases: TGTGCCAGCAGTCCCTGGACAGGGGGCACTGAAGCTTTCTTT.